Described below is a single T cell receptor beta chain sequence and its context. Its antigen is not known. The read finishes 3 residues shy of the CDR3 end, and the germline J gene is used to complete it. Patients had low serum IgG, IgA and/or IgM and specific antibody deficiency. Only in-frame clones appear in the TCRdb table, and some are missing; sequencing was by immunoSEQ multiplex PCR. The sample was found to contain over 20,000 clones, and every one recurs. This entry comes from a study of T cell clonality in common variable immunodeficiency. Study-level results: Reportedly, TCR beta sequences from common variable immunodeficiency showed fewer deletions and N-nucleotide insertions. CVID subjects had higher TCRbeta clonality than healthy controls, most marked in about a third. Patient heterogeneity in the CVID cohort limited correlations between repertoire features and clinical complications.

Germline trimming cut 1 base from V and 10 bases from J; bases unmatched to any gene: 9. CDR3 size: 16 residues. Per the germline V gene, CDR1 is SGHVS and CDR2 is FNYEAQ. The chain couples TRBV7-6 to TRBJ1-6; 8 positions agree with TRBD1. This sequence was found in a human donor with common variable immunodeficiency. Sequencing was carried out using peripheral blood mononuclear cells. The CDR3 loop is CASSLGAAGGHSPLHF. CDR3 DNA, as far as it was read: TGTGCCAGCAGCTTAGGAGCGGCAGGGGGCCACTCACCC.